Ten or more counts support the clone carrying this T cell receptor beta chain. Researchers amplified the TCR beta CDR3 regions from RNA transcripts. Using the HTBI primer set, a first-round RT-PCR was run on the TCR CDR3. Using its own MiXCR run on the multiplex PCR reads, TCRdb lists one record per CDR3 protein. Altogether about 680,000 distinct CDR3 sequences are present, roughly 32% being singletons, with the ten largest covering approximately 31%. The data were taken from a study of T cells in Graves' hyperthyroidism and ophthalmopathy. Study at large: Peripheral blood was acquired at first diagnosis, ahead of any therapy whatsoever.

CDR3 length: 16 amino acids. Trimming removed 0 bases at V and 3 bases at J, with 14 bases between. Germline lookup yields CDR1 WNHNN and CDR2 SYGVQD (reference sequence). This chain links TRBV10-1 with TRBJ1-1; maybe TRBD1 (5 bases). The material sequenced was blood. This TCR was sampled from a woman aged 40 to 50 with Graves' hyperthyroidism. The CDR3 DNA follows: TGCGCCAGCAGTGAGTCGGACGGGGCCAGGGACACTGAAGCTTTCTTT. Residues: CASSESDGARDTEAFF.